This entry is about one TCR beta chain. The method was immunoSEQ multiplex PCR; TCRdb's version includes in-frame clones alone and lacks a portion of them. The sample lists fewer than 110,000 clones; 80% to 90% were seen once. The data are from a study of blood T cell repertoires in COVID-19. V lost 4 bases, J lost 4 bases, and 9 bases stayed unmatched. Per germline, CDR1 SGHTS and CDR2 YDEGEE. The CDR3 is made up of 16 amino acids. The source of this sequence is a human donor in a cohort sampled during active COVID-19. The gene calls are TRBV5-8 and TRBJ2-2, with TRBD2 matching 8 bases. Material for sequencing was peripheral blood. CDR3: CASSEHGGAVTGELFF. The CDR3 DNA reads as TGTGCCAGCAGCGAACACGGGGGGGCGGTCACCGGGGAGCTGTTTTTT.